This passage covers 5 T cell receptor beta chains from one sample sequenced in a study of shared clonotypes between healthy human individuals. Sequencing used immunoSEQ multiplex PCR; TCRdb keeps in-frame clones, though not all of them. The sample records 450,000 to 500,000 clones, 76% being singletons. Input material: PBMCs. These receptors originate from a woman in her thirties or forties in good health. Some clones in this sample may be carry-over from other donors' samples.

The chain has TRBV4-1 and TRBJ2-7; D unresolved. Deletions cut 1 base from V and 7 bases from J, with 20 bases between. The CDR3 extends over 16 amino acids. Germline V lookup: CDR1 MGHRA, CDR2 YSYEKL. The CDR3 spells CASSQGSSLGWSEQYF. CDR3 bases: TGCGCCAGCAGCCAAGGAAGCTCCCTGGGGTGGAGTGAGCAGTACTTC.

V is TRBV28 and J is TRBJ2-3; 9 bases line up with TRBD2. V lost 4 bases to trimming and J lost 2 bases; unmatched junction nucleotides: 10. The CDR3 extends over 17 amino acids. Germline V gene lookup returns CDR1 MDHEN and CDR2 SYDVKM. In nucleotides, the CDR3 is TGTGCCAGCAGTTCCCCGAGACTAGCGGAGGACACAGATACGCAGTATTTT. Protein product: CASSSPRLAEDTDTQYF.

The chain links TRBV2 to TRBJ2-3, with D perhaps matching TRBD1 or TRBD2 (5 bases each). CDR3 length equals 15 residues. The ends were cut back, 6 bases at V and 0 bases at J, with 13 bases in the middle. In germline, CDR1 is SNHLY, CDR2 FYNNEI. CDR3 region: CASSDGTYSTDTQYF. The CDR3 coding sequence is TGTGCCAGCAGCGATGGGACGTATAGCACAGATACGCAGTATTTT.

The CDR3 is CASSLGALGLTF. The CDR3 DNA follows: TGTGCCAGCAGTTTAGGGGCCTTGGGACTGACTTTC. The rearrangement uses TRBV28 and TRBJ2-6; maybe TRBD1 (5 bases). There are 12 residues in the CDR3. V gave up 2 bases and J gave up 16 bases, with 12 bases separating them. In germline, CDR1 is MDHEN, CDR2 SYDVKM.

This chain connects TRBV6-1 to TRBJ2-3; the D gene is possibly TRBD2 (5 bases). V gave up 10 bases and J gave up 3 bases, with 17 bases separating them. CDR3 length equals 14 residues. Looked up from germline, CDR1 is MNHNS and CDR2 is SASEGT. The CDR3 bases are TGTGCCACCTCGAGGGTTATCCGGACAGATACGCAGTATTTT. Its protein product is CATSRVIRTDTQYF.